These 20 T cell receptor beta chains were all obtained from the same sample, sequenced in a study of neoadjuvant nivolumab and ipilimumab in lung cancer. The data were produced by immunoSEQ multiplex PCR, yet TCRdb's version contains in-frame clones alone and is incomplete. The data show about 6,900 clones, approximately 76% seen once. Sequences were derived from tumor tissue, sampled after neoadjuvant nivolumab, alone or with ipilimumab, at or shortly before surgery. These receptors originate from an adult with non-small cell lung cancer.

The chain combines TRBV29-1 with TRBJ2-7, with TRBD1 matching over 8 bases. Germline CDR1 is SQVTM and CDR2 is ANQGSEA. Trimming cost V 6 bases and J 5 bases; bases outside gene matches: 6. The CDR3 totals 12 residues. The CDR3 protein is CSVRGQVDEQYF. The CDR3, as DNA: TGCAGCGTGAGGGGACAGGTGGACGAGCAGTACTTC.

The V gene is TRBV6-1, the J gene TRBJ2-5; tentative D call: TRBD1 (6 bases). Germline V gene data show CDR1 as MNHNS and CDR2 as SASEGT. V was cut by 4 bases and J by 5 bases, with 14 bases left in between. This CDR3 has 14 amino acids. CDR3 bases: TGTGCCAGCAGTGGGAGCCCTAGGGGGGAGACCCAGTACTTC. Translation: CASSGSPRGETQYF.

The V gene is TRBV7-9, the J gene TRBJ2-3; TRBD2 might be the D (5 bases). The CDR3 has 15 residues. Germline values: CDR1 SEHNR, CDR2 FQNEAQ (reference sequence). V was cut by 3 bases and J by 1 base, with 11 bases left in between. The CDR3 spells CASSFRGMRTDTQYF. CDR3 DNA: TGTGCCAGCAGCTTTCGGGGTATGCGCACAGATACGCAGTATTTT.

Only a few counts were recorded for this clone. The chain uses TRBV7-9 and TRBJ2-3, with TRBD2 matching over 10 bases. There are 15 residues in the CDR3. Germline V gene data show CDR1 as SEHNR and CDR2 as FQNEAQ (reference sequence). V was clipped by 5 bases and J by 4 bases; unmatched bases: 6. In DNA form, the CDR3 reads TGTGCCAGCAGCGAAGGACTAGCGGACCCAGATACGCAGTATTTT. This gives the protein CASSEGLADPDTQYF.

The chain combines TRBV5-1 with TRBJ2-2; D unclear. CDR1 SGHRS and CDR2 YFSETQ come from the germline V gene. This CDR3 comprises 15 residues. Trimming left V 4 bases short and J 1 base short, with 11 bases between. The CDR3 loop reads CASSGPPGNTGELFF. The CDR3 nucleotides are TGCGCCAGCAGCGGCCCACCAGGGAACACCGGGGAGCTGTTTTTT.

This clone has a single count. This rearrangement joins TRBV19 to TRBJ1-4, with TRBD1 matching over 7 bases. CDR3 length: 13 residues. J gave up 8 bases and V 10 bases, and 10 bases lay outside the gene matches. Germline V gene data show CDR1 as LNHDA and CDR2 as SQIVND (reference sequence). CDR3 sequence: CATATGRGEKLFF. The CDR3 region has the DNA TGTGCCACCGCGACAGGGAGAGGAGAAAAACTGTTTTTT.

The chain employs TRBV5-4 and TRBJ2-7; D remains ambiguous. CDR1 and CDR2 from the germline V gene are SGHNT and YYREEE (reference sequence). The CDR3 totals 13 residues. V gave up 0 bases and J gave up 7 bases, with 11 bases separating them. The CDR3 loop reads CASSLGPREEQYF. CDR3 DNA: TGTGCCAGCAGCTTGGGCCCCCGCGAGGAGCAGTACTTC.

This clone showed up just a few times. This chain uses TRBV9 with TRBJ2-1; no reliable D call. Germline V gene lookup returns CDR1 SGDLS and CDR2 YYNGEE. CDR3 length equals 13 residues. The ends were cut back, 0 bases at V and 8 bases at J, with 9 bases in the middle. CDR3: CASSVAVDDEQFF. In nucleotides, the CDR3 is TGTGCCAGCAGCGTAGCGGTGGACGATGAGCAGTTCTTC.

V usage is TRBV15 and J usage is TRBJ1-3; D is undetermined. Germline lookup yields CDR1 LNHNV and CDR2 YYDKDF (reference sequence). V was shortened by 0 bases and J by 0 bases, with 6 bases between the two germline ends. The CDR3 extends over 15 amino acids. The CDR3 DNA follows: TGTGCCACCAGCAGAGAGCTCCGCTCTGGAAACACCATATATTTT. This codes for CATSRELRSGNTIYF.

This clone was recorded a few times. The gene calls are TRBV28 and TRBJ2-4, with 10 bases lining up with TRBD1. V lost 5 bases to trimming and J lost 14 bases; unmatched junction nucleotides: 12. From germline, CDR1 is MDHEN and CDR2 SYDVKM. CDR3 size: 14 residues. The CDR3 DNA is TGTGCCAGCAGTCTCCCCGGGACAGGGGATAAGGAGTACTTC. Translation: CASSLPGTGDKEYF.

V and J are TRBV29-1 and TRBJ2-7; D is unclear. Trimming took off 4 bases at V and 2 bases at J, with 6 bases between the two ends. Germline CDR1 reads SQVTM; CDR2 reads ANQGSEA. This CDR3 has 11 residues. Here the CDR3 DNA reads TGCAGCGTTGTGTGGGCCTACGAGCAGTACTTC. Protein sequence: CSVVWAYEQYF.

This chain connects TRBV5-6 to TRBJ2-3, with D unclear. Trimming pared 0 bases from V and 6 bases from J, leaving 8 bases between. This CDR3 region has 13 residues. Germline values: CDR1 SGHDT, CDR2 YYEEEE. The CDR3 spells CASSLGGVDTQYF. The DNA for the CDR3 is TGTGCCAGCAGCTTGGGAGGTGTTGATACGCAGTATTTT.

The chain has TRBV6-1 and TRBJ1-1; possibly TRBD1 for D (6 bases). From germline, CDR1 is MNHNS and CDR2 SASEGT. This CDR3 comprises 17 residues. Trimming cost V 2 bases and J 3 bases, with 19 bases left between them. For the CDR3, the DNA is TGTGCCAGCAGTGAATATGGGGGGGGCGCACCCTACACTGAAGCTTTCTTT. Amino acid sequence: CASSEYGGGAPYTEAFF.

This clone was counted once. This chain connects TRBV11-3 to TRBJ2-7; D is perhaps TRBD1 (6 bases). This CDR3 spans 15 amino acids. The ends were cut back, 5 bases at V and 3 bases at J, with 17 bases in the middle. The V gene's germline CDR1 is SGHNT and CDR2 YENEEA. The CDR3 region is CASSAPGHLRYEQYF. The CDR3 nucleotides read TGTGCCAGCAGCGCCCCGGGACACCTTCGCTACGAGCAGTACTTC.

V usage is TRBV15 and J usage is TRBJ1-1; 7 bases map to TRBD1. With 3 bases clipped from V and 6 bases from J, the junction kept 13 bases outside the gene matches. CDR1 and CDR2 from the germline V gene are LNHNV and YYDKDF (reference sequence). This CDR3 spans 16 amino acids. The CDR3 loop reads CATSRPSGTDVAEAFF. The DNA for the CDR3 is TGTGCCACCAGCAGGCCCTCCGGGACAGACGTCGCTGAAGCTTTCTTT. The complete variable domain, with remaining parts taken from reference TRBV15 and TRBJ1-1, reads DAMVIQNPRYQVTQFGKPVTLSCSQTLNHNVMYWYQQKSSQAPKLLFHYYDKDFNNEADTPDNFQSRRPNTSFCFLDIRSPGLGDTAMYLCATSRPSGTDVAEAFFGQGTRLTVV.

This rearrangement joins TRBV5-6 to TRBJ1-2; the match to TRBD1 covers 10 bases. In germline, CDR1 is SGHDT, CDR2 YYEEEE. This CDR3 comprises 14 residues. Trimming cost V 6 bases and J 8 bases; bases outside gene matches: 10. CDR3 protein: CASTSTGGYGGYTF. DNA of the CDR3: TGTGCCAGCACCTCGACAGGGGGCTATGGAGGCTACACCTTC.

The chain carries TRBV18 and TRBJ2-7; D perhaps matches TRBD1 (5 bases). Germline values: CDR1 KGHSH, CDR2 LQKENI. The CDR3 length is 13 residues. Trimming shortened V by 3 bases and J by 2 bases, and 8 bases separated the two germline ends. In nucleotides, the CDR3 is TGTGCCAGCTCACCGGGGCTGGCCTACGAGCAGTACTTC. Protein product: CASSPGLAYEQYF. The whole variable domain, filled in from reference TRBV18 and TRBJ2-7, reads NAGVMQNPRHLVRRRGQEARLRCSPMKGHSHVYWYRQLPEEGLKFMVYLQKENIIDESGMPKERFSAEFPKEGPSILRIQQVVRGDSAAYFCASSPGLAYEQYFGPGTRLTVT.

This chain links TRBV18 with TRBJ2-7, with D possibly matching TRBD1 (5 bases). The V end lost 6 bases, the J end lost 7 bases, and 19 bases lay between the germline ends. This CDR3 is built from 14 residues. CDR1 is KGHSH and CDR2 is LQKENI in the germline V gene. The CDR3 reads CASSSTGVLWEQYF. The CDR3, as DNA: TGTGCCAGCTCTAGCACAGGCGTACTCTGGGAGCAGTACTTC.

The genes are TRBV11-2 and TRBJ1-2; no clear D gene. Germline V gene data show CDR1 as SGHAT and CDR2 as FQNNGV. The V end was cut by 4 bases, the J end by 6 bases, with 9 bases between. The CDR3 is made up of 12 amino acids. CDR3 DNA sequence: TGTGCCAGCAGCTCCCTCTCAGATGGCTACACCTTC. Encoded protein: CASSSLSDGYTF.

The chain links TRBV7-8 to TRBJ1-2, with TRBD1 as a possible D gene (6 bases). The V and J ends lost 5 bases and 6 bases respectively, with 13 bases between them. This CDR3 has 13 amino acids. The germline V gene encodes CDR1 SGHVS and CDR2 FQNEAQ. The CDR3 is CASSPTRGHGYTF. The DNA for the CDR3 is TGTGCCAGCAGCCCTACCAGGGGACATGGCTACACCTTC.